This T cell receptor (beta chain) was captured in a study of T-cell reconstitution after alpha-beta-depleted transplantation in children. Construction of the TCRbeta library involved unique molecular identifiers. Via MiXCR, TCRdb re-called the PCR reads, giving one row per CDR3 protein. The sample yields over 550,000 distinct CDR3 sequences, 10% seen once. This clonotype was found many times. The material was PBMCs from the stem cell graft donor, obtained from the stem cell graft. This sequence was found in a human donor who donated a stem cell graft to a child with acute myeloid leukemia.

The CDR3 reads CASSLDKSTDTQYF. The CDR3 DNA sequence: TGTGCCAGCAGCTTAGACAAAAGCACAGATACGCAGTATTTT. The chain carries TRBV7-2 and TRBJ2-3; D is ambiguous. Germline-derived CDR1 and CDR2 are SGHTA and FQGNSA. The germline V and J ends were trimmed by 1 base and 0 bases, with 5 bases remaining between them. This CDR3 comprises 14 residues.